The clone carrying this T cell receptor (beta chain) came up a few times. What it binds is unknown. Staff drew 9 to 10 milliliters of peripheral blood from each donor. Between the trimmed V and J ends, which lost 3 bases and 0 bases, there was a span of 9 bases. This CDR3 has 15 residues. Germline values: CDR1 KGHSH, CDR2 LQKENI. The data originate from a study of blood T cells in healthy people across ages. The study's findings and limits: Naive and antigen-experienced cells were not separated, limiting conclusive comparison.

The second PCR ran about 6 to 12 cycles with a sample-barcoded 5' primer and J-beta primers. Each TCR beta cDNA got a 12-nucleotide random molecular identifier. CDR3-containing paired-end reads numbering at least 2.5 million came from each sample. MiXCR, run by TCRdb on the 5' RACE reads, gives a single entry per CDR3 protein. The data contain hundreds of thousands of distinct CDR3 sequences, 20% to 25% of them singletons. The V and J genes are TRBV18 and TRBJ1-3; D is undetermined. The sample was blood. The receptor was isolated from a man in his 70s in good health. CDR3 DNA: TGTGCCAGCTCACCGGACGGGAGCTCTGGAAACACCATATATTTT. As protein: CASSPDGSSGNTIYF.